Listed below are T cell receptor beta chains from one sample, sequenced in a study of PD-L1 blockade in urothelial cancer. The data were produced by immunoSEQ multiplex PCR, yet TCRdb's version contains in-frame clones alone and is incomplete. The sample includes fewer than 80,000 clones, 81% of them seen just once. The starting material was PBMCs, obtained around atezolizumab (anti-PD-L1) treatment. Source of these receptors: a man aged 65 to 79 with urothelial cancer. Both conserved end residues are part of each CDR3. Fields, in order: D gene, V gene, J gene, clone size, CDR3 DNA, CDR3 protein. A D gene is named only where the DNA matches it firmly. Clone size is given for some rows only: seen once, a few or many times, or a class if the clone is expanded.

TRBD1	TRBV15	TRBJ2-7	NA	TGTGCCACCAGCAGAGACCTCCCGGGACAGGGCTACGAGCAGTACTTC	CATSRDLPGQGYEQYF
TRBD2	TRBV5-4	TRBJ2-2	NA	TGTGCCAGCAGCTCGGGACTAGCGGGTTACACCGGGGAGCTGTTTTTT	CASSSGLAGYTGELFF
NA	TRBV13	TRBJ2-7	NA	TGTGCCAGCAGCCCCCAACAGGGAATCCGCTACGAGCAGTACTTC	CASSPQQGIRYEQYF
TRBD2	TRBV7-2	TRBJ2-1	NA	TGTGCCAGCACCCCCGGGCTAGCGGGAGCGCGTGAGCAGTTCTTC	CASTPGLAGAREQFF
NA	TRBV7-2	TRBJ2-7	NA	TGTGCCAGCAGCTTAAGGACAGACTCCTACGAGCAGTACTTC	CASSLRTDSYEQYF
NA	TRBV27	TRBJ1-2	few	TGTGCCAGCAGGGCCGGGACTTGGGGCTACACCTTC	CASRAGTWGYTF
TRBD1	TRBV4-1	TRBJ1-4	NA	TGCGCCAGCAGCCAAGATCTCGGACAGGGGGATGAAAAACTGTTTTTT	CASSQDLGQGDEKLFF
TRBD2	TRBV15	TRBJ2-1	NA	TGTGCCACCAGTGATGATGGGCGGGAGGGGAATGAGCAGTTCTTC	CATSDDGREGNEQFF
NA	TRBV11-2	TRBJ2-5	NA	TGTGCCACCCTACAGGGTGGGGAGACCCAGTACTTC	CATLQGGETQYF
TRBD2	TRBV29-1	TRBJ2-1	medium-sized	TGCAGCGTTGAAGACCCGACTAGCGGGAGGGTACGAGAGCAGTTCTTC	CSVEDPTSGRVREQFF
TRBD1	TRBV4-1	TRBJ2-2	NA	TGCGCCAGCAGCCAAGGTCGTCAGGGGGCCTCGACCGGGGAGCTGTTTTTT	CASSQGRQGASTGELFF
TRBD1	TRBV6-6	TRBJ2-1	NA	TGTGCCAGCAGTCAGCGGTGGACAGGGGGTTTATTAGAGCAGTTCTTC	CASSQRWTGGLLEQFF
NA	TRBV19	TRBJ1-2	NA	TGTGCCAGCTACAATTTGTGGGGCAGCCGTAACTATGGCTACACCTTC	CASYNLWGSRNYGYTF
NA	TRBV9	TRBJ1-1	NA	TGTGCCAGCAGCGTAGTTGTAGAGACTGAAGCTTTCTTT	CASSVVVETEAFF
NA	TRBV11-2	TRBJ1-1	once	TGTGCCAGCAGCTTAGAAATATCCCCCACTGAAGCTTTCTTT	CASSLEISPTEAFF
TRBD1	TRBV13	TRBJ2-6	NA	TGTGCCAGCAGCAACAGGGGTCGGGCGGCCGGGGCCAACGTCCTGACTTTC	CASSNRGRAAGANVLTF
NA	TRBV19	TRBJ1-1	NA	TGTGCCAGTAGTTCAGGGGTGGCGAGGAACACTGAAGCTTTCTTT	CASSSGVARNTEAFF
NA	TRBV7-2	TRBJ1-4	NA	TGTGCCAGCAGCTTAGGCGAGGATCGACGTGATCGGGAAAAACTGTTTTTT	CASSLGEDRRDREKLFF
NA	TRBV5-1	TRBJ1-3	NA	TGCGCCAGCAGCCCCGGAGTCTCCTCTGGAAACACCATATATTTT	CASSPGVSSGNTIYF
NA	TRBV27	TRBJ1-5	NA	TGTGCCAGCAGTTTATCGCGGGCGGGGGGGCAGCCCCAGCATTTT	CASSLSRAGGQPQHF
NA	TRBV18	TRBJ2-7	few	TGTGCCAGCTCACCAGAAACAGGTCCCTCCTACGAGCAGTACTTC	CASSPETGPSYEQYF
TRBD1	TRBV2	TRBJ2-4	NA	TGTGCCAGTCTTTCGGGGACAGGGAAAAACATTCAGTACTTC	CASLSGTGKNIQYF
TRBD2	TRBV19	TRBJ2-1	NA	TGTGCCAGTAGTATTAGGCTAGCGGGAGTCCACAATGAGCAGTTCTTC	CASSIRLAGVHNEQFF
NA	TRBV12-1	TRBJ2-2	NA	TGTGCCAGCAGCTATTTCGACAGGGTGGGTACCGGGGAGCTGTTTTTT	CASSYFDRVGTGELFF
NA	TRBV9	TRBJ1-2	once	TGTGCCAGCAGCTCGGGGGGGGTTCGTGACTACACCTTC	CASSSGGVRDYTF
TRBD1	TRBV7-7	TRBJ2-2	NA	TGTGCTAGCAGCTGGGACAGGGTTACCGGGGAGCTGTTTTTT	CASSWDRVTGELFF
TRBD2	TRBV7-7	TRBJ2-2	NA	TGTGCTAGCAGCGTTTCTAGCGGGAGTAGCACCGGGGAGCTGTTTTTT	CASSVSSGSSTGELFF
NA	TRBV2	TRBJ1-4	NA	TGTGCCAGCAATCAGGACAGCGAGGGGGAAAAACTGTTTTTT	CASNQDSEGEKLFF
NA	TRBV29-1	TRBJ2-5	NA	TGCAGCGTTGACGAGGTGCGGGAGACCCAGTACTTC	CSVDEVRETQYF
NA	TRBV11-2	TRBJ2-5	NA	TGTGCCAGCAGCTTAGATCCGGGTAACCAAGAGACCCAGTACTTC	CASSLDPGNQETQYF
TRBD1	TRBV12-5	TRBJ1-2	once	TGTGCTAGTGGTTTAGGGACAGGGTACGGCTACACCTTC	CASGLGTGYGYTF
NA	TRBV2	TRBJ1-1	few	TGTGCCAGCAGTGAGGGCATGAACACTGAAGCTTTCTTT	CASSEGMNTEAFF
TRBD2	TRBV11-2	TRBJ2-7	few	TGTGCCAGCAGCTTACAGCTAGCGGGAGAGTCCGAGCAGTACTTC	CASSLQLAGESEQYF
NA	TRBV4-1	TRBJ1-1	NA	TGCGCCAGCAGCCAGCCACCTACGGGGTCGTTCACTGAAGCTTTCTTT	CASSQPPTGSFTEAFF
NA	TRBV7-2	TRBJ2-7	few	TGTGCCAGCAGCCCCGGGTACGAGCAGTACTTC	CASSPGYEQYF
NA	TRBV5-4	TRBJ2-1	NA	TGTGCCAGCAGCTCCAGGGGTCGATACAATGAGCAGTTCTTC	CASSSRGRYNEQFF
NA	TRBV5-1	TRBJ2-2	NA	TGCGCCAGCAGCCTCTCCAGGGTGAACACCGGGGAGCTGTTTTTT	CASSLSRVNTGELFF
TRBD2	TRBV2	TRBJ2-5	NA	TGTGCCAGCAGTGAACTCTGGGGAGGGGAGACCCAGTACTTC	CASSELWGGETQYF
TRBD2	TRBV13	TRBJ2-1	few	TGTGCCAGCAGCTCGGGACTAGCGGGCCAAAGATACAATGAGCAGTTCTTC	CASSSGLAGQRYNEQFF
TRBD2	TRBV29-1	TRBJ2-5	NA	TGCAGCGCACTCTTAGGACTAGGGAAAGAGACCCAGTACTTC	CSALLGLGKETQYF
TRBD2	TRBV9	TRBJ2-3	NA	TGTGCCAGCAGCGTAGCGGGTAGCGGGAGGATAAGCACAGATACGCAGTATTTT	CASSVAGSGRISTDTQYF
NA	TRBV10-1	TRBJ2-1	NA	TGCGCCAGCAGCTCAGGGGATGCCTACAATGAGCAGTTCTTC	CASSSGDAYNEQFF
NA	TRBV5-4	TRBJ2-5	NA	TGTGCCAGCAGCTTGGTGGCCGCTCAAGAGACCCAGTACTTC	CASSLVAAQETQYF
NA	TRBV5-1	TRBJ2-3	NA	TGCGCCAGCAGCGCTCCGTGGGGGGAGGGCACAGATACGCAGTATTTT	CASSAPWGEGTDTQYF
TRBD2	TRBV25-1	TRBJ2-1	NA	TGTGCCAGCAGTGACCACTCAAAGCGGGAGTGGCACAATGAGCAGTTCTTC	CASSDHSKREWHNEQFF